This TCR beta chain stems from a study of T-cell memory formation after mild COVID-19. Study-wide context: TCR clusters mostly belonged to single donors. Study-level points and caveats: Clones that shrank (day 15 to 85) were balanced CD4/CD8, whereas later expanders leaned CD4+. Among CD4+ contracting clones, most were CM and EM, and CD8+ ones EMRA.

A 5'RACE reaction primed in the constant segment made cDNA libraries of TCR alpha and TCR beta, and these carried sample barcodes and UMIs. Each CDR3 protein gets one entry after TCRdb re-called the 5' RACE reads with MiXCR. This sample has about 270,000 distinct CDR3 sequences, with around 15% found just once. Only a few counts were recorded for this clonotype. Its antigen is unidentified. Germline CDR1 is MDHEN and CDR2 is SYDVKM. Trimming removed 5 bases from V and 2 bases from J; junction bases left unmatched: 7. The CDR3 extends over 15 amino acids. The source material was PBMCs or a T cell subset sorted from them (not recorded which). The sequence came from a man in his late teens or twenties who had mild COVID-19 (a few samples of this study predate the infection). Cell type and time point are not known. The genes are TRBV28 and TRBJ1-1; 8 positions agree with TRBD1. The CDR3 loop reads CASSPQGASNTEAFF. The CDR3 DNA sequence: TGTGCCAGCAGTCCGCAGGGGGCCTCAAACACTGAAGCTTTCTTT.